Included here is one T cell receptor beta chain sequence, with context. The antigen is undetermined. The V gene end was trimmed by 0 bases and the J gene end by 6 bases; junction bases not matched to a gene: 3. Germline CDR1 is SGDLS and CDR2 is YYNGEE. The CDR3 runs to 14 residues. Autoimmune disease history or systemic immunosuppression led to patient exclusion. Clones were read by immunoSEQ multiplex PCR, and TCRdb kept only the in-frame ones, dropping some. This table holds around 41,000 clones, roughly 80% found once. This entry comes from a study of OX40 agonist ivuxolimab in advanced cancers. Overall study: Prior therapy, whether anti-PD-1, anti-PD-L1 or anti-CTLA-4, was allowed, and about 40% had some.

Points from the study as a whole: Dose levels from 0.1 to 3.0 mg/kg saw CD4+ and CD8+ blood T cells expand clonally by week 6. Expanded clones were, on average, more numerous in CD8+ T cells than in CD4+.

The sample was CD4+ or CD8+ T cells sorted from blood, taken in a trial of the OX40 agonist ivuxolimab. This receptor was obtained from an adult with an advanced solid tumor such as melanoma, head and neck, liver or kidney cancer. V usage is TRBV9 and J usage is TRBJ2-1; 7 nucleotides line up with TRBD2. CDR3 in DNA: TGTGCCAGCAGCGTAGCGGGAGGCATCAATGAGCAGTTCTTC. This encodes CASSVAGGINEQFF.